This TCR beta chain came from a study of STAT5B mutations in CD4+ large granular lymphocyte leukemia. Study information: Cryopreserved patient cells were CD8-depleted, then anti-CD4 bead selected.

This clone is classed as medium-sized. What it binds is not known. Study conclusions and caveats: Top patient clones used TRBV06 genes more often: 8/27 versus 2/35 in controls. Patient CD4-sorted repertoires stayed more clonal than healthy ones after leukemic-clone removal.

Profiled with immunoSEQ multiplex PCR; TCRdb holds only in-frame clones, not every one. The table records 700 or so clones, around two thirds of them present only once. Trimming stripped 2 bases from V and 7 bases from J, with 12 bases between. Germline CDR1 is SEHNR and CDR2 is FQNEAQ (reference sequence). This CDR3 spans 14 amino acids. Recruitment of CD4+ T-LGLL patients was in Padova, Helsinki and Shinshu. This receptor was obtained from a man aged 55 to 70 with CD4+ T-cell large granular lymphocyte leukemia. What was sequenced was PBMCs. The rearrangement links TRBV7-9 to TRBJ1-5, with D unclear. In nucleotides, the CDR3 is TGTGCCAGCAGCTTAACGGATCCAACGCAGCCCCAGCATTTT. It specifies CASSLTDPTQPQHF.